One TCR beta chain is described in this entry. Its specificity is unknown. Only in-frame clones appear in the TCRdb table, and some are missing; sequencing was by immunoSEQ multiplex PCR. The profile shows more than 110,000 clones, around 93% of them singletons. This entry is derived from a study of cytotoxic CD8 clonotypes in ibrutinib-treated CLL. Findings and limits, study-wide: Public clonotypes (which were uncommon) either contracted or remained stable on treatment. Lymph node repertoires were not studied, and sampling times were unmatched.

CDR3 length equals 13 residues. V lost 4 bases and J 4 bases, leaving 10 bases between the germline ends. CDR1 SEHNR and CDR2 FQNEAQ come from the germline V gene (reference sequence). The V and J genes are TRBV7-9 and TRBJ1-2; D ambiguous. The receptor was isolated from a human donor with chronic lymphocytic leukemia. This sample comprised PBMCs, obtained after 12 months of ibrutinib treatment. CDR3 nucleotide sequence: TGTGCCAGCAGCTCGACCGCACCCTATGGCTACACCTTC. The encoded protein is CASSSTAPYGYTF.